The source of this TCR beta chain is a study of T and B cells in COVID-19 patients (dated by TCRdb to between 2020 and 2021). Concerning the study at large: Using TRB and IGH repertoire sequencing of peripheral blood, the study characterized adaptive immunity in COVID-19 patients who had active infection or had recovered. A recovered cohort comprised more than 15 patients contributing about 22 samples, mostly after mild to moderate COVID-19 managed as outpatients. Median age was about 32 years in the recovered cohort versus 67 years in the active-infection cohort. Of the roughly 20 patients in the active-infection cohort, eleven to twelve were critically ill and needed mechanical ventilation or ECMO. Comorbidities linked to unfavorable COVID-19 outcome were present in 18 of 20 patients in the active-infection cohort. The TCR and BCR sequence repository comprised around 35 patients and under 75 time points, with over 7 million TCR sequences analysed. Two patients were included in both the recovered and active cohorts because samples were available from active disease and after recovery. For the repertoire analyses, the comparison was an age-matched reference group of roughly 40 healthy donors who were negative for COVID-19 antibodies. As many as 9 follow-up blood samples were collected from each patient, and in some individuals these samples spanned different disease stages. Paper-wide results and their limitations: The cohort was considered too small to assess HLA contributions to COVID-19 susceptibility or severity. Specific T cell subsets (CD4+/Treg/CD8+) and sorted SARS-CoV-2-responsive or tetramer+ T cells had not yet been sequenced, and the corresponding sequencing experiments were ongoing. The reported TCR clusters were said to need prospective validation before any clinical use. Blood samples obtained from mildly ill patients during symptoms, as well as early samples obtained from severe cases, were available only in scarce numbers. TRBV/TRBJ gene usage was reported as strongly skewed in patients with COVID-19. A total of 2,331 exclusive TCR clusters, including some 32 low-pGen clusters, were found in the recovered cohort. In active COVID-19, TRB repertoires were highly clonal, while at recovery, diversity and richness increased above the levels seen in healthy donors.

On this clonotype: Its antigen remains undetermined. The record has no base qualities; no much larger clone is one base away.

TCRdb records Illumina MiSeq as the sequencer. Multiplex PCR with BIOMED2 TRB-A/B primer pools was used to amplify TRB rearrangements. Illumina-compatible adapters and 7-nucleotide sample barcodes were attached to the amplicons through two consecutive PCRs. All library PCRs used Phusion HS II polymerase. Amplicons were gel-purified with the NucleoSpin Gel and PCR Clean-up kit, quantified on Qubit, and pooled at about 4.2 nM. Amplicon pool quality was checked on an Agilent 2100 Bioanalyzer before Illumina next-generation sequencing. In the paper's pipeline: TRB rearrangements were annotated with MiXCR 3.0.8 using the default MiXCR reference library. Sequences with fewer than 2 reads and non-productive reads were filtered out, and every unique CDR3 nucleotide sequence was treated as a single clone. R 3.5.1 was used to calculate clonality, diversity, richness and V-J gene usage. TCR clustering by CDR3 similarity used GLIPH2, with generation probabilities calculated by OLGA. GLIPH2 clusters were kept only when the clusters contained at least four unique TCR clonotypes present in at least three individuals. In TCRdb, the public reads were trimmed at Q25 with fastp and aligned with MiXCR, with productive beta chains retained. Rows matching on CDR3 protein sequence are summarized as one entry with the most common DNA and genes. The V and J calls shown here were made by TCRdb, not taken from the authors' results. For this sample the table gives about 16,000 distinct CDR3 sequences, of which 27% were detected only once. Of the sample, approximately 3.3% falls within the top ten clones.

TRB repertoires were amplified using about 230-500 ng of genomic DNA isolated from blood. The germline V gene (reference sequence) specifies SGHNT as CDR1 and YYREEE as CDR2. From its cysteine to its phenylalanine, the CDR3 spans 13 amino acids. Only the CDR3 region is kept as DNA, spanning 39 bases read in frame from base 1. Deletion took 5 bases off V and 0 bases off J, with a span of 9 bases between the germline ends. This chain joins TRBV5-4 to TRBJ2-7; the D gene identity is not certain. The receptor's source is a human donor who had recovered from COVID-19. The source material was blood. The nucleotides read TGTGCCAGCAGGAAGGAGAGCTCCTACGAGCAGTACTTC. Its product reads: CASRKESSYEQYF.